These 30 T cell receptor beta chains came from one sample sequenced in a study of cytomegalovirus exposure and HLA in healthy donors. The study ran its PCR with 60 Vbeta and 13 Jbeta primers. The repertoire was sequenced with immunoSEQ multiplex PCR; TCRdb's copy has only in-frame clones and lacks some. The sample records just over 65,000 clones, around four fifths being singletons. Sequenced material: PBMCs. These receptors all stem from a human donor in good health.

The chain uses TRBV6-1 and TRBJ1-4; D may be TRBD1 (5 bases). V was cut by 1 base and J by 2 bases, with 20 bases left in between. CDR1 and CDR2 (germline): MNHNS, SASEGT. The CDR3 totals 19 residues. This chain's CDR3 is CASSEVGGSLVATNEKLFF. CDR3 DNA sequence: TGTGCCAGCAGTGAAGTGGGGGGATCCTTAGTTGCTACTAATGAAAAACTGTTTTTT.

This chain connects TRBV10-3 to TRBJ2-1; 8 nucleotides match TRBD2. With V trimmed by 4 bases and J by 8 bases, 10 bases remained unmatched. The CDR3 covers 15 residues. From germline, CDR1 is ENHRY and CDR2 SYGVKD. In nucleotides, the CDR3 is TGTGCCATCAGTGCAACCGGGACTAGTCTCGATGAGCAGTTCTTC. It specifies CAISATGTSLDEQFF.

Only a few counts were recorded for this clone. The chain has TRBV2 and TRBJ2-7, with D possibly called TRBD1 or TRBD2 (5 bases each). Germline CDR1 SNHLY, CDR2 FYNNEI. With 10 bases removed from V and 3 bases from J, the gap between germline ends came to 19 bases. The CDR3 runs 14 residues. The CDR3 loop reads CAIRGAGRSYEQYF. The CDR3 DNA follows: TGTGCCATCAGAGGGGCAGGACGAAGCTACGAGCAGTACTTC.

The chain has TRBV5-1 and TRBJ1-1; D perhaps matches TRBD1 (5 bases). V lost 3 bases and J 1 base, leaving 7 bases between the germline ends. Germline CDR1 is SGHRS and CDR2 is YFSETQ. The CDR3 spans 13 residues. As DNA, the CDR3 is TGCGCCAGCAGCTGGGGGGGGAACACTGAAGCTTTCTTT. Amino acids: CASSWGGNTEAFF.

V gene TRBV25-1 combines with J gene TRBJ1-2; 12 bases are a match to TRBD1. V was clipped by 1 base and J by 4 bases; unmatched bases: 10. The CDR3 sequence is 18 residues long. The germline V gene has CDR1 MGHDK and CDR2 SYGVNS. The CDR3 region has the DNA TGTGCCAGCAGTGAATCCCGTGGGGACAGGGGGCGGATCTATGGCTACACCTTC. Translating gives CASSESRGDRGRIYGYTF.

This chain uses TRBV9 with TRBJ1-1; D gene ambiguous. This CDR3 has 14 residues. Germline loops: CDR1 SGDLS, CDR2 YYNGEE. The V end lost 4 bases, the J end lost 3 bases, and 13 bases lay between the germline ends. The CDR3 coding sequence is TGTGCCAGCAGCCGGAATCGGGGTGACACTGAAGCTTTCTTT. Translated: CASSRNRGDTEAFF.

A single count supports this clone. V is TRBV6-1 and J is TRBJ2-7, with TRBD1 matching over 9 bases. CDR3 size: 15 residues. The germline gives CDR1 MNHNS, CDR2 SASEGT. V was pared by 10 bases and J by 0 bases, with 10 bases of the junction left unmatched. For the CDR3, the DNA is TGTGCCATCTCGAACCGGGACAGGGCCTCCTACGAGCAGTACTTC. Translated: CAISNRDRASYEQYF.

V usage is TRBV25-1 and J usage is TRBJ2-7, with 7 nucleotides matching TRBD1. The CDR3 is made up of 15 amino acids. CDR1 MGHDK and CDR2 SYGVNS come from the germline V gene. Trimming at V came to 3 bases and at J to 3 bases, leaving 8 bases not matched to a gene. The DNA of the CDR3 is TGTGCCAGCAGTGATACTACCACAGGGGACTACGAGCAGTACTTC. Translated, it gives CASSDTTTGDYEQYF.

V and J are TRBV6-4 and TRBJ2-1, with 11 bases identical to TRBD2. Trimming at V came to 5 bases and at J to 1 base, leaving 4 bases not matched to a gene. The germline CDR1 and CDR2 sequences are MRHNA and SNTAGT. This CDR3 region has 16 residues. This CDR3 reads CASSMTSGVSYNEQFF. The CDR3 DNA is TGTGCCAGCAGTATGACTAGCGGGGTATCCTACAATGAGCAGTTCTTC.

Only a few counts were recorded for this clone. The rearrangement links TRBV18 to TRBJ1-5; D is unclear. Looked up from germline, CDR1 is KGHSH and CDR2 is LQKENI. This CDR3 region has 16 residues. The V end was cut by 2 bases, the J end by 2 bases, with 13 bases between. The CDR3 DNA reads as TGTGCCAGCTCACCAATCGGCGGGATGGGCAATCAGCCCCAGCATTTT. Translating it yields CASSPIGGMGNQPQHF.

This CDR3 is CASRDRSSTEAFF. The CDR3 DNA sequence: TGTGCCAGCAGGGACAGAAGCTCCACTGAAGCTTTCTTT. The gene calls are TRBV6-5 and TRBJ1-1; a possible D gene is TRBD1 (6 bases). V lost 6 bases and J lost 4, with 12 bases in between. The CDR3 spans 13 residues. Per the germline V gene, CDR1 is MNHEY and CDR2 is SVGAGI.

The chain recombines TRBV5-1 with TRBJ2-1; 10 bases are shared with TRBD2. J lost 4 bases, V lost 4 bases, and 5 bases had no gene match. Looked up from germline, CDR1 is SGHRS and CDR2 is YFSETQ. The CDR3 covers 15 residues. CDR3 residues: CASSPLAGIYNEQFF. CDR3 bases: TGCGCCAGCAGCCCACTAGCGGGGATTTACAATGAGCAGTTCTTC.

The chain has TRBV4-1 and TRBJ2-5, with TRBD2 matching 9 bases. With V trimmed by 0 bases and J by 1 base, 6 bases remained unmatched. The CDR3 covers 17 residues. CDR1 and CDR2 from the germline V gene are MGHRA and YSYEKL. CDR3 in amino acids: CASSQDQWRGGQETQYF. The CDR3 DNA is TGCGCCAGCAGCCAAGATCAGTGGCGGGGGGGCCAAGAGACCCAGTACTTC.

The genes are TRBV29-1 and TRBJ2-3, with 7 nucleotides matching TRBD1. Trimming took 5 bases from V and 0 from J; bases not matched to a gene: 11. Germline V gene sequence: CDR1 SQVTM, CDR2 ANQGSEA. The CDR3 extends over 16 amino acids. Written as DNA, the CDR3 is TGCAGCGTTCAGACAGGGCTACCTTTTAGCACAGATACGCAGTATTTT. This codes for CSVQTGLPFSTDTQYF.

This rearrangement joins TRBV29-1 to TRBJ2-5; 9 bases are a match to TRBD1. CDR1 and CDR2 (germline): SQVTM, ANQGSEA. Germline trimming cut 7 bases from V and 5 bases from J; bases unmatched to any gene: 11. CDR3 length: 14 amino acids. As DNA, the CDR3 is TGCAGCGCCCAGCCGACAGGGGGAGGTGAGACCCAGTACTTC. Encoded protein: CSAQPTGGGETQYF.

The chain carries TRBV6-5 and TRBJ1-3; the D gene is possibly TRBD1 (5 bases). Per germline, CDR1 MNHEY and CDR2 SVGAGI. Trimming cost V 2 bases and J 4 bases, with 15 bases left between them. The CDR3 spans 16 residues. CDR3: CASSYRQGVMGNTIYF. The DNA of the CDR3 is TGTGCCAGCAGTTACAGGCAGGGCGTTATGGGAAACACCATATATTTT.

The CDR3 region is CVTGTGNTIYF. Here the CDR3 DNA reads TGTGTAACAGGGACTGGAAACACCATATATTTT. The chain has TRBV28 and TRBJ1-3; possibly TRBD1 for D (6 bases). The CDR3 sequence is 11 residues long. CDR1 is MDHEN and CDR2 is SYDVKM in the germline V gene.

The V gene is TRBV30, the J gene TRBJ2-1; no definite D call. V was pared by 0 bases and J by 6 bases, with 12 bases between. Germline lookup yields CDR1 GTSNPN and CDR2 SVGIG (reference sequence). The CDR3 sequence is 14 residues long. CDR3 nucleotides: TGTGCCTGGAGTGTTGGAGATCTGATCAATGAGCAGTTCTTC. It yields the protein CAWSVGDLINEQFF.

This chain links TRBV6-4 with TRBJ2-7; TRBD2 matches at 10 bases. The V and J ends lost 4 bases and 2 bases, in that order; junction bases with no gene match: 8. Germline V lookup: CDR1 MRHNA, CDR2 SNTAGT. CDR3 length equals 16 residues. The CDR3 protein is CASSVEAGGGAYEQYF. The CDR3 DNA is TGTGCCAGCAGTGTCGAAGCGGGGGGGGGCGCCTACGAGCAGTACTTC.

This sequence joins TRBV27 and TRBJ2-4; 8 nucleotides align to TRBD1. CDR1 and CDR2 from the germline V gene are MNHEY and SMNVEV (reference sequence). J was trimmed by 1 base and V by 3 bases; bases with no gene match: 5. This CDR3 has 16 residues. The CDR3 DNA is TGTGCCAGCAGTTTTGGACAGGGTATGGCCAAAAACATTCAGTACTTC. Protein product: CASSFGQGMAKNIQYF.

The V and J genes are TRBV5-4 and TRBJ2-5, with 9 positions matching TRBD2. This CDR3 is built from 18 residues. Germline CDR1 reads SGHNT; CDR2 reads YYREEE (reference sequence). Trimming took 3 bases from V and 5 from J; bases not matched to a gene: 17. CDR3 in amino acids: CASSYPRFGSGGRETQYF. CDR3 sequence (DNA): TGTGCCAGCAGCTATCCCCGGTTTGGTAGCGGGGGACGGGAGACCCAGTACTTC.

The CDR3 nucleotides read TGTGCCAGCAGTCGCGGGGGGGCCCAAATCTACGAGCAGTACTTC. Its translation: CASSRGGAQIYEQYF. The gene calls are TRBV28 and TRBJ2-7; 9 bases line up with TRBD2. V shed 5 bases and J 3 bases; nucleotides not matched to a gene: 8. Per germline, CDR1 MDHEN and CDR2 SYDVKM. The CDR3 loop spans 15 amino acids.

This chain links TRBV2 with TRBJ2-7; possible D gene TRBD1, 5 bases. Trimming stripped 4 bases from V and 4 bases from J, with 8 bases between. The CDR3 totals 12 residues. CDR1 is SNHLY, CDR2 FYNNEI, per germline. Written as DNA, the CDR3 is TGTGCCAGCAGTGGGACACCATACGAGCAGTACTTC. Residues: CASSGTPYEQYF.

The chain is built from TRBV18 and TRBJ1-2; D unresolved. The germline gives CDR1 KGHSH, CDR2 LQKENI. The CDR3 is 14 amino acids. With 0 bases removed from V and 3 bases from J, the gap between germline ends came to 8 bases. The CDR3 DNA reads TGTGCCAGCTCACCACCACAGATCCACTATGGCTACACCTTC. Amino acids: CASSPPQIHYGYTF.

The chain is built from TRBV27 and TRBJ1-4; possible D gene TRBD1, 6 bases. Looked up from germline, CDR1 is MNHEY and CDR2 is SMNVEV (reference sequence). Deletions cut 5 bases from V and 7 bases from J, with 14 bases between. The CDR3 covers 14 residues. CDR3 bases: TGTGCCAGCAGTCGGGGTGGGGGCGGTGAAAAACTGTTTTTT. Its translation: CASSRGGGGEKLFF.

This clone was picked up one time. The rearrangement links TRBV29-1 to TRBJ1-2; a possible D gene is TRBD1 (6 bases). V lost 4 bases and J 4 bases, leaving 19 bases between the germline ends. The CDR3 runs 15 residues. CDR1 is SQVTM and CDR2 is ANQGSEA in the germline V gene. The CDR3 protein is CSVAPPYQGIYGYTF. The CDR3 bases are TGCAGCGTTGCCCCCCCTTACCAGGGGATCTATGGCTACACCTTC.

J is TRBJ2-3 and V is TRBV6-5; maybe TRBD1 (5 bases). This CDR3 spans 15 amino acids. Trimming shortened V by 6 bases and J by 4 bases, and 17 bases separated the two germline ends. The germline V gene has CDR1 MNHEY and CDR2 SVGAGI. CDR3 nucleotides: TGTGCCAGCAGCTCGAAATTCTCAGGGTCAGATACGCAGTATTTT. Translation gives CASSSKFSGSDTQYF.

This clone was counted a single time. In DNA form, the CDR3 reads TGCGCCAGCAGTCATTTGAGGGGGATGGCTTTCTTT. Residues: CASSHLRGMAFF. The chain employs TRBV23-1 and TRBJ1-1, with TRBD1 as a possible D gene (6 bases). TRBV23-1 has ORF status, its function being uncertain. CDR3 length equals 12 residues. V lost 3 bases, J lost 11 bases, and 13 bases lay in between.

This clone was seen more than once but under ten times. V and J are TRBV19 and TRBJ1-5; 9 nucleotides match TRBD1. The CDR3 is 16 amino acids. Germline-derived CDR1 and CDR2 are LNHDA and SQIVND (reference sequence). Trimming cost V 5 bases and J 4 bases; bases outside gene matches: 9. CDR3 protein: CASSFQAGTGNQPQHF. CDR3 nucleotide sequence: TGTGCCAGTAGTTTTCAGGCCGGGACAGGGAATCAGCCCCAGCATTTT.

This sequence joins TRBV19 and TRBJ2-5; 9 bases fit TRBD1. The CDR3 contains 14 residues. Germline V lookup: CDR1 LNHDA, CDR2 SQIVND (reference sequence). V gave up 6 bases and J gave up 5 bases; unmatched junction bases: 7. CDR3 protein: CASRALDRGETQYF. The CDR3 nucleotides read TGTGCCAGTAGGGCGCTGGACAGGGGTGAGACCCAGTACTTC.